Here is one T cell receptor beta chain with its context. Its antigen remains unknown. This entry is derived from a study of cytomegalovirus exposure and HLA in healthy donors. Researchers ran the PCR with 60 Vbeta and 13 Jbeta primers. Only in-frame clones appear in the TCRdb table, and some are missing; sequencing was by immunoSEQ multiplex PCR. The sample holds 50,000 to 60,000 clones, 70% to 80% seen once. Study conclusions and caveats: Highest at DRB1 and lowest at HLA-C, TCR association rates differed among HLA loci in a later analysis. HLA restriction was apparent for most CMV-associated TCR beta chains in a later analysis. Usually a TCR sequence was rare, but some public TCRs were found in many donors. Listed as cytomegalovirus-associated were roughly 180 TCR beta chains.

CDR3 size: 14 residues. With V trimmed by 4 bases and J by 7 bases, 10 bases remained unmatched. Germline loops: CDR1 SGHNT, CDR2 YYREEE (reference sequence). V is TRBV5-4 and J is TRBJ1-2; 7 positions agree with TRBD1. What was sequenced was PBMCs. The TCR comes from a woman aged 40-49 years in good health and CMV-seropositive. The CDR3 nucleotides read TGTGCCAGCAGCGTACAGGGAGACAGGGTTGGCTACACCTTC. Its translation: CASSVQGDRVGYTF.